The 19 T cell receptor beta chains in this list originate from one sample, sequenced in a study of somatic mutations in cytotoxic T cells in rheumatoid arthritis (TCRdb year 2017). Library generation was performed with the immunoSEQ multiplex PCR assay. TCRdb stores this immuneACCESS table with in-frame sequences only. Part of the clones is absent; in the studies checked, under half of the shortfall reflects unresolved V genes, and no reason is known for the rest. This sample gives around 7,400 clones in total; approximately 90% of them show up just once. The ten largest clones add up to 17% of the sample. Sequenced: CD8+ T cells sorted from blood. Receptors originate from a man aged 40-49 years with rheumatoid arthritis.

V is TRBV15 and J is TRBJ1-3; 11 positions match TRBD1. The CDR3 is made up of 16 amino acids. With V trimmed by 3 bases and J by 2 bases, 3 bases remained unmatched. The V gene's germline CDR1 is LNHNV and CDR2 YYDKDF (reference sequence). As DNA, the CDR3 is TGTGCCACCAGCAGGGACAGGGGGCCGGCTGGAAACACCATATATTTT. Translation gives CATSRDRGPAGNTIYF.

V gene TRBV7-2 combines with J gene TRBJ1-5, with a tentative D call TRBD1 (5 bases). The germline gives CDR1 SGHTA, CDR2 FQGNSA. The germline V and J ends were trimmed by 5 bases and 8 bases, with 16 bases remaining between them. CDR3 length: 14 amino acids. The CDR3 DNA sequence: TGTGCCAGCAGCCCGGGGCCCGGGGGGGAGCCCCAGCATTTT. Translated: CASSPGPGGEPQHF.

The CDR3 sequence is CASSPEQALSSYEQYF. In DNA form, the CDR3 reads TGTGCCAGCAGCCCAGAACAGGCCCTAAGCTCCTACGAGCAGTACTTC. V is TRBV7-9 and J is TRBJ2-7, with TRBD1 as a possible D gene (5 bases). Germline CDR1 reads SEHNR; CDR2 reads FQNEAQ (reference sequence). CDR3 size: 16 residues. V lost 5 bases and J 0 bases, leaving 17 bases between the germline ends.

The chain has TRBV5-1 and TRBJ2-3; perhaps TRBD1 as D (7 bases). This CDR3 has 15 residues. In germline, CDR1 is SGHRS, CDR2 YFSETQ. V lost 1 base and J 3 bases, leaving 12 bases between the germline ends. The CDR3 DNA sequence: TGCGCCAGCAGCTTGTACCAGGGGGGAACAGATACGCAGTATTTT. Translated, it gives CASSLYQGGTDTQYF.

The rearrangement joins TRBV27 to TRBJ1-5; TRBD1 matches at 7 bases. Looked up from germline, CDR1 is MNHEY and CDR2 is SMNVEV (reference sequence). Trimming took 6 bases from V and 2 from J; bases not matched to a gene: 7. CDR3 length: 15 amino acids. In DNA, the CDR3 is TGTGCCAGCAGCTTGACAGGGAACGGCAATCAGCCCCAGCATTTT. It codes for CASSLTGNGNQPQHF.

V and J are TRBV25-1 and TRBJ1-2; D is ambiguous. The CDR3 is 13 amino acids. Germline CDR1 is MGHDK and CDR2 is SYGVNS. Deletions cut 8 bases from V and 8 bases from J, with 18 bases between. This CDR3 reads CASVGREGSGYTF. Here the CDR3 DNA reads TGTGCCAGCGTCGGACGAGAAGGGAGCGGCTACACCTTC.

This chain connects TRBV10-3 to TRBJ2-7; D possibly corresponds to TRBD2 (5 bases). The CDR3 covers 13 residues. V was trimmed by 0 bases and J by 3 bases, leaving 6 bases between them. Germline V lookup: CDR1 ENHRY, CDR2 SYGVKD. CDR3: CAISESAGYEQYV. For the CDR3, the DNA is TGTGCCATCAGTGAGTCTGCGGGCTACGAGCAGTACGTC.

The chain couples TRBV27 to TRBJ1-6; 8 bases fit TRBD1. Germline assignment: CDR1 MNHEY and CDR2 SMNVEV (reference sequence). After removal of 4 bases from V and 9 bases from J, the junction contained 5 bases not matched to a gene. The CDR3 contains 14 residues. The CDR3, as DNA: TGTGCCAGCAGTTACTACGACAGGGGTTCACCCCTCCACTTT. Amino acid sequence: CASSYYDRGSPLHF.

The rearrangement joins TRBV29-1 to TRBJ2-1, with TRBD2 matching 9 bases. Looked up from germline, CDR1 is SQVTM and CDR2 is ANQGSEA. The CDR3 contains 14 residues. With V trimmed by 6 bases and J by 1 base, 4 bases remained unmatched. In DNA, the CDR3 is TGCAGCGTAAGCGGGGGGCCGTCCTACAATGAGCAGTTCTTC. This sequence encodes CSVSGGPSYNEQFF.

This chain links TRBV11-2 with TRBJ2-1, with a weak D call TRBD2 (6 bases). Germline V gene sequence: CDR1 SGHAT, CDR2 FQNNGV. The CDR3 runs 15 residues. V dropped 2 bases and J dropped 7 bases, with 15 bases sitting between them. This chain's CDR3 is CASSLTGLGRNEQFF. The CDR3 bases are TGTGCCAGCAGCTTAACCGGGCTGGGGAGGAATGAGCAGTTCTTC.

V gene TRBV7-6 combines with J gene TRBJ2-3, with 8 bases fitting TRBD2. Germline V gives CDR1 SGHVS, CDR2 FNYEAQ. The CDR3 extends over 17 amino acids. The V gene end was trimmed by 2 bases and the J gene end by 2 bases; junction bases not matched to a gene: 9. CDR3 nucleotides: TGTGCCAGCAGCTTAATTCCGGGGGGGCATTTCACAGATACGCAGTATTTT. Translation gives CASSLIPGGHFTDTQYF.

This clone was recorded once. This chain uses TRBV2 with TRBJ2-1; 10 bases map to TRBD2. This CDR3 contains 17 residues. Germline CDR1 and CDR2: SNHLY and FYNNEI. J was trimmed by 6 bases and V by 6 bases; bases with no gene match: 14. CDR3 sequence: CASSDLPKRGGINEQFF. CDR3 nucleotide sequence: TGTGCCAGCAGCGACCTTCCCAAGCGGGGGGGTATCAATGAGCAGTTCTTC.

The chain combines TRBV21-1 with TRBJ2-5; TRBD1, the table's D call, lacks a check against the DNA. TRBV21-1 is a recognized pseudogene. The CDR3 loop spans 13 amino acids. This chain's CDR3 is CASSKAGEETQYF. CDR3 DNA: TGTGCCAGCAGCAAAGCAGGGGAAGAGACCCAGTACTTC.

The chain employs TRBV11-2 and TRBJ2-1; the match to TRBD2 covers 7 bases. The CDR3 contains 15 residues. Trimming removed 3 bases from V and 7 bases from J; junction bases left unmatched: 9. Germline V gene lookup returns CDR1 SGHAT and CDR2 FQNNGV. The CDR3 nucleotides read TGTGCCAGCAGCTTCGGCGGGGGATCTGGGAATGAGCAGTTCTTC. As protein: CASSFGGGSGNEQFF.

The V gene is TRBV6-6, the J gene TRBJ1-3; D is perhaps TRBD1 (6 bases). Germline V gene data show CDR1 as MNHNY and CDR2 as SVGAGI (reference sequence). Between the trimmed V and J ends, which lost 6 bases and 8 bases, there was a span of 17 bases. The CDR3 has 14 residues. The CDR3 is CASSEAGGIYTIYF. The CDR3 nucleotides are TGTGCCAGCAGCGAGGCGGGGGGCATCTACACCATATATTTT.

The chain employs TRBV9 and TRBJ2-1, with D perhaps TRBD1 (6 bases). The CDR3 contains 15 residues. Germline V CDR1 and CDR2: SGDLS, YYNGEE. Trimming stripped 3 bases from V and 2 bases from J, with 12 bases between. The CDR3 DNA follows: TGTGCCAGCAGCGAAGGGGGAACCCCCTACAATGAGCAGTTCTTC. It yields the protein CASSEGGTPYNEQFF.

The chain couples TRBV27 to TRBJ1-2; D is possibly TRBD1 (6 bases). The germline gives CDR1 MNHEY, CDR2 SMNVEV (reference sequence). Between the trimmed V and J ends, which lost 3 bases and 4 bases, there was a span of 15 bases. The CDR3 sequence is 15 residues long. The CDR3 coding sequence is TGTGCCAGCAGTTTCTTTGGGGGGGGCTCCTATGGCTACACCTTC. Encoded protein: CASSFFGGGSYGYTF.

The chain links TRBV28 to TRBJ2-2, with 7 bases fitting TRBD1. The CDR3 extends over 14 amino acids. Trimming took 5 bases from V and 3 from J; bases not matched to a gene: 3. The V gene's germline CDR1 is MDHEN and CDR2 SYDVKM. This chain's CDR3 is CASSRDSYTGELFF. CDR3 DNA: TGTGCCAGCAGTCGGGACAGCTACACCGGGGAGCTGTTTTTT.

The rearrangement joins TRBV5-4 to TRBJ2-7, with TRBD1 identical over 7 bases. Germline assignment: CDR1 SGHNT and CDR2 YYREEE (reference sequence). The CDR3 is made up of 14 amino acids. The V segment lost 4 bases and the J segment 3 bases; nucleotides outside the gene matches: 7. This CDR3 is CASSKDRKSYEQYV. CDR3 DNA: TGTGCCAGCAGCAAGGACAGGAAAAGCTACGAGCAGTACGTC.